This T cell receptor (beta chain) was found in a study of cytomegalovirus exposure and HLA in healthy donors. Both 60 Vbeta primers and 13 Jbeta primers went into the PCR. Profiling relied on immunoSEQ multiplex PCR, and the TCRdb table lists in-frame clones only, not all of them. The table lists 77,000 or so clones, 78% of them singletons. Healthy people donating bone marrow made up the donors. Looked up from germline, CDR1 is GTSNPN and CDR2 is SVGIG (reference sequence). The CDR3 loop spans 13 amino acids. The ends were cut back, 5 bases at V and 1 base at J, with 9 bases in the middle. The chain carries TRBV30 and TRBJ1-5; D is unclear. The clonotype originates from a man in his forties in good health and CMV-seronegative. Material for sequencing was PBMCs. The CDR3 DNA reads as TGTGCCTGGGGCCAGGTGAGCAATCAGCCCCAGCATTTT. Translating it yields CAWGQVSNQPQHF.